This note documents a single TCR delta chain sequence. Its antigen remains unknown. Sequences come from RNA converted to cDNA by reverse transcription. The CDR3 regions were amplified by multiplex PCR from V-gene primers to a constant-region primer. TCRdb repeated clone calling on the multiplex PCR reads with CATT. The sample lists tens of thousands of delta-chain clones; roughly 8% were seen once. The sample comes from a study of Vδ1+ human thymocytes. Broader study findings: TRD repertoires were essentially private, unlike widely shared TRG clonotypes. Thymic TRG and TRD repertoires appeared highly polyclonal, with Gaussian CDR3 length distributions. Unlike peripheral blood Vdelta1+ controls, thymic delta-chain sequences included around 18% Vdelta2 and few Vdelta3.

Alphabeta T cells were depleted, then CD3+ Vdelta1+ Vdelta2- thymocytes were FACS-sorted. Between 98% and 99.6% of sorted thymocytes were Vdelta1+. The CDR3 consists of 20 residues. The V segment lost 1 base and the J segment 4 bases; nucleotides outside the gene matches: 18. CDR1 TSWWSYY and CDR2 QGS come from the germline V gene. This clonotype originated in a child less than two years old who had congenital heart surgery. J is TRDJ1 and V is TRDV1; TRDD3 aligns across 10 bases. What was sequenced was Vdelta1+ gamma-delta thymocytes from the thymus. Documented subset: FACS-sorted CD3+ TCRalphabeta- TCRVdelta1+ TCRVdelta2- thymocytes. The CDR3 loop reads CALGERHPLPWGIQGDKLIF. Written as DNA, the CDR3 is TGTGCTCTTGGGGAACGTCATCCTCTTCCTTGGGGGATACAAGGCGATAAACTCATCTTT.